This T cell receptor (beta chain) emerged from a study of brain T cells in children with intractable seizures. J lost 8 bases, V lost 4 bases, and 6 bases had no gene match. This CDR3 contains 14 residues. Looked up from germline, CDR1 is SGHTA and CDR2 is FQGNSA. Sequencing used immunoSEQ multiplex PCR; TCRdb keeps in-frame clones, though not all of them. In the table there are 100,000 to 120,000 clones, 94% of which are singletons. Only a few counts were recorded for this clone. The sequence was collected from a boy younger than two with hemimegalencephaly and intractable seizures. The sequencing here drew on peripheral blood, taken at surgery. The V call is TRBV7-2, the J call TRBJ2-1; 9 positions match TRBD1. The CDR3 loop reads CASSSGTGLYEQFF. The CDR3 nucleotides read TGTGCCAGCAGCTCCGGGACAGGGTTATATGAGCAGTTCTTC. The variable domain in full, with the rest retrieved from reference TRBV7-2 and TRBJ2-1, is GAGVSQSPSNKVTEKGKDVELRCDPISGHTALYWYRQSLGQGLEFLIYFQGNSAPDKSGLPSDRFSAERTGGSVSTLTIQRTQQEDSAVYLCASSSGTGLYEQFFGPGTRLTVL.